This T cell receptor (beta chain) stems from a study of control samples from healthy donors and cancer patients. Here immunoSEQ multiplex PCR was the method, and the copy in TCRdb shows in-frame clones only, minus some. The sample lists about 270,000 clones; approximately 80% were seen once. CDR1 is LGHNT and CDR2 is FRNRAP in the germline V gene. Trimming at V came to 1 base and at J to 11 bases, leaving 10 bases not matched to a gene. There are 14 residues in the CDR3. The source of this sequence is a woman aged 60-75 years with lung cancer. The rearrangement links TRBV12-5 to TRBJ1-1, with 7 nucleotides matching TRBD1. The sequenced sample consisted of PBMCs. DNA of the CDR3: TGTGCTAGTGGTTTGGGACAGGGAGTGGTACCGGCTTTCTTT. Translated, it gives CASGLGQGVVPAFF.